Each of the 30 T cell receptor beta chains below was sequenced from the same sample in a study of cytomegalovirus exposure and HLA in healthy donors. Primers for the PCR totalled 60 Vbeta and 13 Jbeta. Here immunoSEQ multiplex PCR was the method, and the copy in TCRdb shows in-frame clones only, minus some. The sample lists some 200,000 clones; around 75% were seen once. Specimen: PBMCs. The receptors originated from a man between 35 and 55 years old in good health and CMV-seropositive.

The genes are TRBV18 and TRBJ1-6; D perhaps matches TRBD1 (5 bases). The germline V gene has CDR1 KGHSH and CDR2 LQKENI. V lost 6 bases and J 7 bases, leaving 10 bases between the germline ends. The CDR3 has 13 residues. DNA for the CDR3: TGTGCCAGCTCCTGGGGGGGAAATTCACCCCTCCACTTT. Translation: CASSWGGNSPLHF.

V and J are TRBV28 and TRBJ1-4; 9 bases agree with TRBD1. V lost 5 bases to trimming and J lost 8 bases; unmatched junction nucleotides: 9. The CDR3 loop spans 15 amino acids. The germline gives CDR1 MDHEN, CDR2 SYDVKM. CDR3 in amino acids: CASSLSQGAEEKLFF. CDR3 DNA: TGTGCCAGCAGTCTCTCACAGGGGGCAGAAGAAAAACTGTTTTTT.

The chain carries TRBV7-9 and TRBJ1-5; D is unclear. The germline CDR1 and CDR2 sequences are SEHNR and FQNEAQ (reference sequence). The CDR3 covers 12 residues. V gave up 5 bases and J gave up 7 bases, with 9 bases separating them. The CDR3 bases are TGTGCCAGCAGCCGGAGTGACCAGCCCCAGCATTTT. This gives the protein CASSRSDQPQHF.

Here the CDR3 DNA reads TGTGCCAGCAGACCTACAGGGAATGAGCAGTTCTTC. Amino acid sequence: CASRPTGNEQFF. This chain connects TRBV6-6 to TRBJ2-1; the D gene is possibly TRBD1 (6 bases). The CDR3 has 12 residues. V was trimmed by 6 bases and J by 7 bases, leaving 10 bases between them. CDR1 and CDR2 from the germline V gene are MNHNY and SVGAGI (reference sequence).

In nucleotides, the CDR3 is TGTGCCAGCTCACCCAGCGGGGATAGCGAGCAGTACTTC. Its protein is CASSPSGDSEQYF. V gene TRBV18 combines with J gene TRBJ2-7; TRBD2 agrees at 7 bases. Trimming cost V 3 bases and J 6 bases; bases outside gene matches: 5. The CDR3 totals 13 residues. Germline CDR1 and CDR2: KGHSH and LQKENI.

The CDR3 DNA reads as TGTGCCAGCAGCTTTGGGACTAGCGGCCACACAGATACGCAGTATTTT. It specifies CASSFGTSGHTDTQYF. The V call is TRBV9, the J call TRBJ2-3, with TRBD2 identical over 11 bases. V dropped 4 bases and J dropped 2; count of bases not matched to a gene: 6. The V gene's germline CDR1 is SGDLS and CDR2 YYNGEE. The CDR3 is 16 residues long.

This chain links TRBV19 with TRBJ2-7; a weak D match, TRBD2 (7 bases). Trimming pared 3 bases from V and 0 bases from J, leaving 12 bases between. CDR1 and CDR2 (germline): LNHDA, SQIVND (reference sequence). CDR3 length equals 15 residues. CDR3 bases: TGTGCCAGTAGTATCGACGGGGGGCGCTCCTACGAGCAGTACTTC. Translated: CASSIDGGRSYEQYF.

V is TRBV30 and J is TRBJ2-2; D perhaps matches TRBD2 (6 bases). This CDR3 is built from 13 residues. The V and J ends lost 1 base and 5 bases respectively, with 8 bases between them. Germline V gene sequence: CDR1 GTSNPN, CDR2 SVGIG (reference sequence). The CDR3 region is CAWSGRGTGELFF. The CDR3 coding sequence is TGTGCCTGGAGTGGGAGGGGAACCGGGGAGCTGTTTTTT.

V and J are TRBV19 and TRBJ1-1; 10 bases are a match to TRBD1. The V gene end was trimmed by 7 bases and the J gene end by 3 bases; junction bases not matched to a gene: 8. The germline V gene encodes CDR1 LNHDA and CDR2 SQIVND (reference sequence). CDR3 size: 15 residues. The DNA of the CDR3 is TGTGCCAGTATCTCACCGGGACAGGGGTACACTGAAGCTTTCTTT. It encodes CASISPGQGYTEAFF. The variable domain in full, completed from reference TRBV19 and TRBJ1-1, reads DGGITQSPKYLFRKEGQNVTLSCEQNLNHDAMYWYRQDPGQGLRLIYYSQIVNDFQKGDIAEGYSVSREKKESFPLTVTSAQKNPTAFYLCASISPGQGYTEAFFGQGTRLTVV.

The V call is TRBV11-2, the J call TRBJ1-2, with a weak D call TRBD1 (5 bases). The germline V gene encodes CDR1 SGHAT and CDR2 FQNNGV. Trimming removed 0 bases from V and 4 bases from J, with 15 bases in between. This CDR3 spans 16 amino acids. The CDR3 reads CASSLDGGQGSYGYTF. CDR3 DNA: TGTGCCAGCAGCTTAGATGGAGGGCAGGGTAGCTATGGCTACACCTTC.

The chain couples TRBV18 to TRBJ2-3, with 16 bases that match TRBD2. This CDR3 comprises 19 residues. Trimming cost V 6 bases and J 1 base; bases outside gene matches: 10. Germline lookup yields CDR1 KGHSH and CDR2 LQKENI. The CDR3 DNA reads TGTGCCAGCTCGCCGGGACTAGCGGGGGGGATGGGGGGCACAGATACGCAGTATTTT. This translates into CASSPGLAGGMGGTDTQYF.

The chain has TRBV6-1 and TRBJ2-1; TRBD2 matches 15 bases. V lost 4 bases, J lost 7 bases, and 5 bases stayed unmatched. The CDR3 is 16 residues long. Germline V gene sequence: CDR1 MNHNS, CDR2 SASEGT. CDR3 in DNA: TGTGCCAGCAGTGGGACTAGCGGGGGGGCGGTGAATGAGCAGTTCTTC. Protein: CASSGTSGGAVNEQFF.

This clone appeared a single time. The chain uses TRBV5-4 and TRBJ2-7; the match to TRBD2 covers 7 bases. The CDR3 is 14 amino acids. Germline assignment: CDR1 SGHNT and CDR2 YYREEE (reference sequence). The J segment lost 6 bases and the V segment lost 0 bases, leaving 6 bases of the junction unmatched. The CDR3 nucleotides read TGTGCCAGCAGCTTGGCGGGGGGTTCGGGCGAGCAGTACTTC. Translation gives CASSLAGGSGEQYF.

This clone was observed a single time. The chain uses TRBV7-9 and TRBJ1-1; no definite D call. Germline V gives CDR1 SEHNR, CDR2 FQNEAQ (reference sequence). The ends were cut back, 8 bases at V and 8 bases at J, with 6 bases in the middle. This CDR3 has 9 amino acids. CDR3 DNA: TGTGCCAGCGGAGGGGAAGCTTTCTTT. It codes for CASGGEAFF.

The CDR3 is CASSFLDFGSYNEQFF. Written as DNA, the CDR3 is TGTGCCAGCAGCTTTCTAGACTTCGGCTCCTACAATGAGCAGTTCTTC. V gene TRBV5-6 combines with J gene TRBJ2-1, with no clear D. There are 16 residues in the CDR3. Between the trimmed V and J ends, which lost 2 bases and 0 bases, there was a span of 12 bases. Per the germline V gene, CDR1 is SGHDT and CDR2 is YYEEEE.

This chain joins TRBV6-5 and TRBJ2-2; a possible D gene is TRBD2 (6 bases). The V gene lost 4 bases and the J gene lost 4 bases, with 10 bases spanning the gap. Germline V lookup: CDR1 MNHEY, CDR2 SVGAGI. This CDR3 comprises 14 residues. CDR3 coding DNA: TGTGCCAGCAGTTGGGCCGGGGGCACCGGGGAGCTGTTTTTT. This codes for CASSWAGGTGELFF.

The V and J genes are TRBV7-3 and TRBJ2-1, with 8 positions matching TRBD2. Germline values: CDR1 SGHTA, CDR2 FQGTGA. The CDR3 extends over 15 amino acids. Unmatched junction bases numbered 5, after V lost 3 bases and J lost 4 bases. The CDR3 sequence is CASSFERGTYNEQFF. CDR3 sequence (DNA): TGTGCCAGCAGCTTTGAGCGGGGGACATACAATGAGCAGTTCTTC. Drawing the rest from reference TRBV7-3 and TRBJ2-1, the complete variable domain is GAGVSQTPSNKVTEKGKYVELRCDPISGHTALYWYRQSLGQGPEFLIYFQGTGAADDSGLPNDRFFAVRPEGSVSTLKIQRTERGDSAVYLCASSFERGTYNEQFFGPGTRLTVL.

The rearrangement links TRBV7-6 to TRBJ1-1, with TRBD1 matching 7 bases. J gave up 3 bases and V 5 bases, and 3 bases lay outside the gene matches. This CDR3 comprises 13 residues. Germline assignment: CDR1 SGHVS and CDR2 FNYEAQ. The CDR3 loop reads CASSQTGDTEAFF. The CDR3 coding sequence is TGTGCCAGCAGCCAAACAGGGGACACTGAAGCTTTCTTT.

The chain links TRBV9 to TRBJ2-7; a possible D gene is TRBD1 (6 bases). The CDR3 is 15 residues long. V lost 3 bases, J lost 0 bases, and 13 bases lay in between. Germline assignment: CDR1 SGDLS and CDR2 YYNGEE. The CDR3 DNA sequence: TGTGCCAGCAGCGCTGACGGGACAAGCTCCTACGAGCAGTACTTC. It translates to CASSADGTSSYEQYF.

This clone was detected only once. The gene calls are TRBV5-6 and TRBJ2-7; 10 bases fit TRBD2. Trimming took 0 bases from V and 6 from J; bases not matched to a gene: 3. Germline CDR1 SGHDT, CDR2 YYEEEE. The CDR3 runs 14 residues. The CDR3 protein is CASSLEPSGGEQYF. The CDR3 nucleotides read TGTGCCAGCAGCTTGGAGCCTAGCGGGGGCGAGCAGTACTTC.

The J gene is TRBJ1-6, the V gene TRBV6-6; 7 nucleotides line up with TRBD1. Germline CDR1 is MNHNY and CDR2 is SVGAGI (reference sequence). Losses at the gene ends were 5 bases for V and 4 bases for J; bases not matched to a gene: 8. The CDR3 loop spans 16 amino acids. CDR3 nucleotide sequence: TGTGCCAGCAGTAGGGTGACAGGGCATTATAATTCACCCCTCCACTTT. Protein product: CASSRVTGHYNSPLHF.

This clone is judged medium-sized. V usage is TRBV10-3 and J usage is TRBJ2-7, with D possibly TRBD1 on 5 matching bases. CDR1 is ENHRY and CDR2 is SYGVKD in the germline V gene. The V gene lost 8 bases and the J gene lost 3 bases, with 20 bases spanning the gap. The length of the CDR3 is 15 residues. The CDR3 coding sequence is TGTGCCATCGGTTTCGATGGACATCACCACTACGAGCAGTACTTC. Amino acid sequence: CAIGFDGHHHYEQYF.

The CDR3 DNA reads TGTGCCAGCAGCGCATCCGGAGGGGACAGGGGAGAAGAGCAGTACTTC. Amino acid sequence: CASSASGGDRGEEQYF. The rearrangement links TRBV9 to TRBJ2-7; TRBD1 agrees at 10 bases. V trimming: 3 bases; J trimming: 7 bases; junction bases outside the gene matches: 13. CDR1 is SGDLS and CDR2 is YYNGEE in the germline V gene. CDR3 length: 16 residues.

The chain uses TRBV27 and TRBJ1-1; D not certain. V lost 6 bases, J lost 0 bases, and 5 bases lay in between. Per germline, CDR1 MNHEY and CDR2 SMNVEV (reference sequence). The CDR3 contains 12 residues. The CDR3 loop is CASRRVNTEAFF. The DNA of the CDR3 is TGTGCCAGCAGACGGGTGAACACTGAAGCTTTCTTT.

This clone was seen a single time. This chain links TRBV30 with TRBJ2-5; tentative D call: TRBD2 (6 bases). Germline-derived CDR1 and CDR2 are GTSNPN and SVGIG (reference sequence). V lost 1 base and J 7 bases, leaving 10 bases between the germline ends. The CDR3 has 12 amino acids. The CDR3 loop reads CAWSEGRGTQYF. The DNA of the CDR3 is TGTGCCTGGAGTGAAGGGCGGGGGACCCAGTACTTC.

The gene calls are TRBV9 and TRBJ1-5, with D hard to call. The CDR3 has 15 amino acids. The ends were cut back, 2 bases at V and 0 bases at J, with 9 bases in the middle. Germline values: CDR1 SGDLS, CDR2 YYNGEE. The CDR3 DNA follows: TGTGCCAGCAGCGTCTCGGGTTTTAGCAATCAGCCCCAGCATTTT. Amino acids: CASSVSGFSNQPQHF.

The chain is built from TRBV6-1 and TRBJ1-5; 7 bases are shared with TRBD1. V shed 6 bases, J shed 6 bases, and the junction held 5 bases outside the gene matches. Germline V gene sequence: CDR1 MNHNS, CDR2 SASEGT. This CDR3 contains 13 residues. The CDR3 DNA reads TGTGCCAGCAGCTATGACAGGGCTCAGCCCCAGCATTTT. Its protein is CASSYDRAQPQHF.

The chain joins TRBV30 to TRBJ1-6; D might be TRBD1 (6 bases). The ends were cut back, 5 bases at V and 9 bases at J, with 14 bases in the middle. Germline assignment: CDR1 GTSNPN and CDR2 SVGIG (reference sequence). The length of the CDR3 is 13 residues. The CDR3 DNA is TGTGCCTGGGACACAGGGCGAAGTTCACCCCTCCACTTT. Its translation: CAWDTGRSSPLHF.

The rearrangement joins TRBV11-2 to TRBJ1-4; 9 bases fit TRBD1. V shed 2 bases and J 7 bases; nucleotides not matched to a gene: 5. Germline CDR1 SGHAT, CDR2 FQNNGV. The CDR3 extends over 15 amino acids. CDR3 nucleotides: TGTGCCAGCAGCTTAACCCGGGACAGGGTTGAAAAACTGTTTTTT. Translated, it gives CASSLTRDRVEKLFF.

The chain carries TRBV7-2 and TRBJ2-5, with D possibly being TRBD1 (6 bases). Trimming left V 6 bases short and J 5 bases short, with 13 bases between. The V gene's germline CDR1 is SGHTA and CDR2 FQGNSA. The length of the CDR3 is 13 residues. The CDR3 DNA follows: TGTGCCAGCAGGGATACAGGGCGGGAGACCCAGTACTTC. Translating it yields CASRDTGRETQYF. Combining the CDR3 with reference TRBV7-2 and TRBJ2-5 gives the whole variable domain GAGVSQSPSNKVTEKGKDVELRCDPISGHTALYWYRQSLGQGLEFLIYFQGNSAPDKSGLPSDRFSAERTGGSVSTLTIQRTQQEDSAVYLCASRDTGRETQYFGPGTRLLVL.